This paragraph reports one T cell receptor beta chain. Its antigen is currently unknown. Just one base apart from a much larger clone, this may be a read error. The source of the sample is a study of Graves' ophthalmopathy and Graves' hyperthyroidism. Study-wide background: No progression to ophthalmopathy over 18 months defined stable hyperthyroidism. Study-wide points: Appearing in blood as well were most expanded thyroid clonotypes above 0.001 frequency.

Hyperthyroidism cases were recent diagnoses of under 2 months' duration in people aged 18 to 65. Amplified material comprised TCR beta CDR3 regions derived from RNA transcripts. Second-round multiplex PCR came after first-round RT-PCR with HTBI primers. Each CDR3 protein gets one entry after TCRdb re-called the multiplex PCR reads with MiXCR. The sample lists approximately 1.2 million distinct CDR3 sequences; about two fifths were seen once. This CDR3 is built from 13 residues. V was pared by 11 bases and J by 0 bases, with 13 bases between. Per germline, CDR1 ENHRY and CDR2 SYGVKD. This receptor was obtained from an adult man with Graves' hyperthyroidism. The sequenced sample consisted of peripheral blood or thyroid tissue (not recorded which). The chain recombines TRBV10-3 with TRBJ2-5, with a tentative D call TRBD1 (5 bases). The CDR3: CAVGVQNQETQYF. CDR3 nucleotides: TGTGCCGTAGGGGTACAGAACCAAGAGACCCAGTACTTC.